The next 15 T cell receptor beta chains were all read from a single sample in a study of blood T cell repertoires in COVID-19. TCRdb's table, derived via immunoSEQ multiplex PCR, lists solely in-frame clones and lacks some. There are more than 200,000 clones in the sample; approximately 90% occur only once, and 3% to 3.5% lies in the top ten. Sequenced sample: peripheral blood. The receptor set was obtained from a man aged 18 to 30 with active or convalescent COVID-19.

The chain combines TRBV28 with TRBJ1-6, with 9 bases matching TRBD1. Germline CDR1 reads MDHEN; CDR2 reads SYDVKM. The CDR3 sequence is 16 residues long. V lost 1 base to trimming and J lost 8 bases; unmatched junction nucleotides: 6. In DNA form, the CDR3 reads TGTGCCAGCAGTTTATTACGTGGGGACAGGGATTCACCCCTCCACTTT. Translated: CASSLLRGDRDSPLHF.

The chain employs TRBV7-9 and TRBJ1-6, with D hard to call. V lost 6 bases, J lost 0 bases, and 12 bases lay in between. This CDR3 is built from 16 residues. Germline loops: CDR1 SEHNR, CDR2 FQNEAQ (reference sequence). Here the CDR3 DNA reads TGTGCCAGCAGACATTCACAGAGCTCCTATAATTCACCCCTCCACTTT. Encoded protein: CASRHSQSSYNSPLHF.

The rearrangement joins TRBV6-6 to TRBJ1-6; D remains unclear. CDR1 and CDR2 (germline): MNHNY, SVGAGI (reference sequence). This CDR3 is built from 15 residues. V lost 6 bases and J lost 4, with 13 bases in between. The CDR3 reads CASSVFGGYNSPLHF. The CDR3 bases are TGTGCCAGCAGCGTCTTTGGAGGATATAATTCACCCCTCCACTTT.

The rearrangement links TRBV5-1 to TRBJ2-7; 10 bases line up with TRBD1. There are 17 residues in the CDR3. Germline loops: CDR1 SGHRS, CDR2 YFSETQ. Trimming at V came to 0 bases and at J to 2 bases, leaving 8 bases not matched to a gene. The CDR3: CASSLELRTGGTYEQYF. CDR3 bases: TGCGCCAGCAGCTTGGAATTAAGGACAGGGGGTACCTACGAGCAGTACTTC.

The rearrangement links TRBV5-5 to TRBJ1-6, with D possibly being TRBD1 (6 bases). Trimming shortened V by 4 bases and J by 4 bases, and 12 bases separated the two germline ends. This CDR3 spans 15 amino acids. Germline V gives CDR1 SGHKS, CDR2 YYEKEE (reference sequence). For the CDR3, the DNA is TGTGCCAGCAGCATACTGCAGGGGTATAATTCACCCCTCCACTTT. Encoded protein: CASSILQGYNSPLHF.

This clone was recorded only once. The rearrangement joins TRBV4-3 to TRBJ2-1; 8 bases are a match to TRBD2. The CDR3 spans 15 residues. Trimming took 1 base from V and 8 from J; bases not matched to a gene: 7. Germline V gene sequence: CDR1 LGHNA, CDR2 YSLEER. The CDR3: CASSQGTSRLDEQFF. In DNA form, the CDR3 reads TGCGCCAGCAGCCAAGGGACTAGCCGCCTAGATGAGCAGTTCTTC.

This clone was counted a few times. The V gene is TRBV5-1, the J gene TRBJ2-7; 8 nucleotides agree with TRBD1. CDR1 is SGHRS, CDR2 YFSETQ, per germline. Trimming at V came to 6 bases and at J to 9 bases, leaving 14 bases not matched to a gene. The CDR3 loop spans 14 amino acids. The CDR3 spells CASTIRPDRDAQYF. CDR3 coding DNA: TGCGCCAGCACCATCCGCCCGGACAGGGACGCGCAGTACTTC.

V is TRBV7-2 and J is TRBJ2-2, with 9 bases fitting TRBD1. In germline, CDR1 is SGHTA, CDR2 FQGNSA. The CDR3 length is 15 residues. V shed 5 bases, J shed 7 bases, and the junction held 8 bases outside the gene matches. The CDR3 nucleotides are TGTGCCAGCAGCCCAACAGGGGGCTCAGGCGGGGAGCTGTTTTTT. This codes for CASSPTGGSGGELFF.

The CDR3 here is CASSLHGGSSPYEQYF. Here the CDR3 DNA reads TGTGCCAGCAGTTTACATGGCGGGAGCAGCCCCTACGAGCAGTACTTC. The chain carries TRBV28 and TRBJ2-7; 7 bases agree with TRBD2. Germline assignment: CDR1 MDHEN and CDR2 SYDVKM. V shed 2 bases, J shed 2 bases, and the junction held 9 bases outside the gene matches. The CDR3 consists of 16 residues.

The chain carries TRBV3-1 (or the pseudogene TRBV3-2) and TRBJ1-1, with D possibly matching TRBD1 (5 bases). The V and J ends lost 1 base and 5 bases respectively, with 14 bases between them. CDR1 is LGHDT, CDR2 YNNKEL, per germline (reference sequence). This CDR3 contains 15 residues. CDR3 amino acids: CASSQGFRGRTEAFF. In DNA form, the CDR3 reads TGTGCCAGCAGCCAAGGCTTCCGGGGGAGAACTGAAGCTTTCTTT.

This clone occurred a few times. The rearrangement links TRBV2 to TRBJ1-3; 7 nucleotides match TRBD1. Germline CDR1 reads SNHLY; CDR2 reads FYNNEI. The CDR3 contains 13 residues. J gave up 2 bases and V 5 bases, and 0 bases lay outside the gene matches. CDR3 residues: CASSQGAGNTIYF. CDR3 nucleotide sequence: TGTGCCAGCAGTCAGGGGGCTGGAAACACCATATATTTT. The variable domain in full, with the rest retrieved from reference TRBV2 and TRBJ1-3, is EPEVTQTPSHQVTQMGQEVILRCVPISNHLYFYWYRQILGQKVEFLVSFYNNEISEKSEIFDDQFSVERPDGSNFTLKIRSTKLEDSAMYFCASSQGAGNTIYFGEGSWLTVV.

This clone was seen just once. This chain links TRBV5-1 with TRBJ1-4; maybe TRBD1 (6 bases). The V gene lost 4 bases and the J gene lost 0 bases, with 25 bases spanning the gap. This CDR3 comprises 20 residues. The V gene's germline CDR1 is SGHRS and CDR2 YFSETQ. This CDR3 is CASSLSTWTADGATNEKLFF. CDR3 nucleotide sequence: TGCGCCAGCAGCCTATCTACTTGGACAGCCGATGGAGCAACTAATGAAAAACTGTTTTTT.

The J gene is TRBJ1-5, the V gene TRBV12-3 or TRBV12-4; 7 bases are shared with TRBD1. After removal of 4 bases from V and 12 bases from J, the junction contained 6 bases not matched to a gene. The CDR3 loop spans 12 amino acids. The CDR3 here is CASSSTGTDQHF. In DNA form, the CDR3 reads TGTGCCAGCAGTTCCACCGGGACAGACCAGCATTTT.

The chain recombines TRBV19 with TRBJ1-5; D is undetermined. The CDR3 consists of 12 residues. Germline V gives CDR1 LNHDA, CDR2 SQIVND (reference sequence). The germline V and J ends were trimmed by 5 bases and 7 bases, with 9 bases remaining between them. The CDR3 reads CASSLRLQPQHF. For the CDR3, the DNA is TGTGCCAGTAGTCTTCGACTACAGCCCCAGCATTTT.

CDR3 loop: CASSPWGQHFSYNEQFF. CDR3 coding DNA: TGTGCCAGCAGTCCTTGGGGCCAACATTTCTCCTACAATGAGCAGTTCTTC. This chain links TRBV6-6 with TRBJ2-1; TRBD1 is a possible D gene (5 bases). V was clipped by 5 bases and J by 0 bases, with 17 bases between them. The V gene's germline CDR1 is MNHNY and CDR2 SVGAGI (reference sequence). There are 17 residues in the CDR3.